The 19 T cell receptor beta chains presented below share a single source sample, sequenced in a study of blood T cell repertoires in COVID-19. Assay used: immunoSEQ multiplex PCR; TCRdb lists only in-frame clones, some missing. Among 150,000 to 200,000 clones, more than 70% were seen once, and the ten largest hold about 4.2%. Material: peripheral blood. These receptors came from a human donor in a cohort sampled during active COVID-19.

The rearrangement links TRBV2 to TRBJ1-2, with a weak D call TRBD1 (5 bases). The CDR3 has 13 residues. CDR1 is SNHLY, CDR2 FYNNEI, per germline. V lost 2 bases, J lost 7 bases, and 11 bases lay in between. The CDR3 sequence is CASSERGTGGYTF. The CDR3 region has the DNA TGTGCCAGCAGTGAACGAGGGACTGGTGGCTACACCTTC.

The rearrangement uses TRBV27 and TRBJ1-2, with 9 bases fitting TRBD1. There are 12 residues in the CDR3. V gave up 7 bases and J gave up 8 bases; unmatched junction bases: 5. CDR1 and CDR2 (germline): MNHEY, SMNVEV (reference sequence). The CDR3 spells CASKRQGVGYTF. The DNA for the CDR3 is TGTGCCAGCAAGAGACAGGGGGTAGGCTACACCTTC.

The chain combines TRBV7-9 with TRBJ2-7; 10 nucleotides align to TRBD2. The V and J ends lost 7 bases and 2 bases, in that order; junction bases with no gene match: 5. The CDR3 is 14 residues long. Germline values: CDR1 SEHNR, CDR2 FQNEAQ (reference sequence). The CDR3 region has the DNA TGTGCCAGCACCAAAGGACTAGCGGCCTACGAGCAGTACTTC. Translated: CASTKGLAAYEQYF. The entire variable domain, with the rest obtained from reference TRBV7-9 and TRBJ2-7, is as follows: DTGVSQNPRHKITKRGQNVTFRCDPISEHNRLYWYRQTLGQGPEFLTYFQNEAQLEKSRLLSDRFSAERPKGSFSTLEIQRTEQGDSAMYLCASTKGLAAYEQYFGPGTRLTVT.

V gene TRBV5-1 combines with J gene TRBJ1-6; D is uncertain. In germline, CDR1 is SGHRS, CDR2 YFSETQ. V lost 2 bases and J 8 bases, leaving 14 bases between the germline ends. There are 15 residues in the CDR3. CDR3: CASSLRDLKDSPLHF. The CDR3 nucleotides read TGCGCCAGCAGCTTACGGGATCTTAAGGATTCACCCCTCCACTTT.

CDR3 DNA sequence: TGTGCCAGCAGTTTAGTACTAGCGGAAAGCACAGATACGCAGTATTTT. It translates to CASSLVLAESTDTQYF. This chain uses TRBV27 with TRBJ2-3; 8 nucleotides match TRBD2. The V gene end was trimmed by 2 bases and the J gene end by 0 bases; junction bases not matched to a gene: 4. The V gene's germline CDR1 is MNHEY and CDR2 SMNVEV (reference sequence). The CDR3 is made up of 16 amino acids.

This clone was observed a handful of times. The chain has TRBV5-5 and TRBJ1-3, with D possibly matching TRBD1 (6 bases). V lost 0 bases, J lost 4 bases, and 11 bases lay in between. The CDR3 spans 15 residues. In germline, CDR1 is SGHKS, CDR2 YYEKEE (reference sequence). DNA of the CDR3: TGTGCCAGCAGCTTGGTGGCAGGGACAGGAAACACCATATATTTT. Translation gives CASSLVAGTGNTIYF.

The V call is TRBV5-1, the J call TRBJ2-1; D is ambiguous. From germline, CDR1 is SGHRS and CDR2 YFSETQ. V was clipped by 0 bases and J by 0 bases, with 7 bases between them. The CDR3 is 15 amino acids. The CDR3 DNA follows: TGCGCCAGCAGCTTGGAACAAAACTCCTACAATGAGCAGTTCTTC. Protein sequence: CASSLEQNSYNEQFF.

The CDR3 region has the DNA TGTGCCAGCAGAGTATCCGGGAGGGCTGGGTTCTATGGCTACACCTTC. This codes for CASRVSGRAGFYGYTF. The rearrangement links TRBV27 to TRBJ1-2; no clear D gene. The CDR3 spans 16 residues. Germline V lookup: CDR1 MNHEY, CDR2 SMNVEV (reference sequence). V was pared by 6 bases and J by 4 bases, with 21 bases between.

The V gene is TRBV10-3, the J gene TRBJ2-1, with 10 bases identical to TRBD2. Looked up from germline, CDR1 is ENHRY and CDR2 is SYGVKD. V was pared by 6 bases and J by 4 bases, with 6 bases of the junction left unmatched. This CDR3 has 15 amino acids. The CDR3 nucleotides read TGTGCCATCAGCGAGCGGGGGGGAGAATACAATGAGCAGTTCTTC. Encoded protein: CAISERGGEYNEQFF.

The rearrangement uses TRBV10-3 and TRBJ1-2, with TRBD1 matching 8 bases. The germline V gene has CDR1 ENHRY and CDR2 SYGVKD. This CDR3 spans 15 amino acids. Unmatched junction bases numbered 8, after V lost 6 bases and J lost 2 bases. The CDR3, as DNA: TGTGCCATCAGCCCGGACAGGGAACAAAACTATGGCTACACCTTC. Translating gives CAISPDREQNYGYTF.

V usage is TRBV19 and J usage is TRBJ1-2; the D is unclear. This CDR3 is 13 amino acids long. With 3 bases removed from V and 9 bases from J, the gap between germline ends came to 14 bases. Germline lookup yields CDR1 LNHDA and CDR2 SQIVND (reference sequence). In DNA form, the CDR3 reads TGTGCCAGTAGTATGGAGGGTTTAGGCAGCTACACCTTC. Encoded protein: CASSMEGLGSYTF.

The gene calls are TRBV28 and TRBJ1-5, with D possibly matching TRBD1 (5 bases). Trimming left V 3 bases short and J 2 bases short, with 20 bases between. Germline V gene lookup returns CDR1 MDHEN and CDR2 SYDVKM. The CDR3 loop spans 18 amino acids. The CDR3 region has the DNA TGTGCCAGCAGTTTTATTGGGCCAGGGCGATTTGGCAATCAGCCCCAGCATTTT. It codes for CASSFIGPGRFGNQPQHF.

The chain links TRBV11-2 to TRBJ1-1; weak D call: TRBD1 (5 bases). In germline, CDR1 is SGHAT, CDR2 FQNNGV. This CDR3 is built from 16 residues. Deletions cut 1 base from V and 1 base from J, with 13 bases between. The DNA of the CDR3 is TGTGCCAGCAGCTTAGTGGGGGGAGGTCGGAACACTGAAGCTTTCTTT. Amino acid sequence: CASSLVGGGRNTEAFF.

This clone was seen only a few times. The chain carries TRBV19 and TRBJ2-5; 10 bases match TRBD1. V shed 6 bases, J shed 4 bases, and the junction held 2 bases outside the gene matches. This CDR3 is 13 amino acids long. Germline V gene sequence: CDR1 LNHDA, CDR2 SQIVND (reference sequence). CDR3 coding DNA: TGTGCCAGTAGACGACAGGGGGCAGAGACCCAGTACTTC. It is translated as CASRRQGAETQYF.

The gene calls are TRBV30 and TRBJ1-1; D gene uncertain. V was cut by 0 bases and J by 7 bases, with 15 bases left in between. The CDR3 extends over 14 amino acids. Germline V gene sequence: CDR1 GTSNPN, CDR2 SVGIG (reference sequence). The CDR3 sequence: CAWSVQGGIGEAFF. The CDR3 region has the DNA TGTGCCTGGAGTGTACAAGGAGGTATTGGTGAAGCTTTCTTT.

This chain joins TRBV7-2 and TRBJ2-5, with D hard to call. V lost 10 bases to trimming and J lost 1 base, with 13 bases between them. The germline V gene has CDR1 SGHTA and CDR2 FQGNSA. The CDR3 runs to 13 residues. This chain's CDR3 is CATERSTQETQYF. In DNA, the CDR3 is TGTGCCACCGAACGTAGTACCCAAGAGACCCAGTACTTC.

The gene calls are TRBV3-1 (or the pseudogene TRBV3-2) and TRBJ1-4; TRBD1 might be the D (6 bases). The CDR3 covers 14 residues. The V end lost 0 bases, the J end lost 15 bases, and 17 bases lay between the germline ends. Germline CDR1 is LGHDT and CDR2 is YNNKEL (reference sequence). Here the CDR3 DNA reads TGTGCCAGCAGCCAAGATAATATAGACAGGCACTTGTTTTTT. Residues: CASSQDNIDRHLFF.

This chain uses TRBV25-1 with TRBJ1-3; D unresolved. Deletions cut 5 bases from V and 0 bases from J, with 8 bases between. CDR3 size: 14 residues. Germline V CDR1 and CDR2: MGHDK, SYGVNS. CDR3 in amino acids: CASSLSSSGNTIYF. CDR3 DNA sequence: TGTGCCAGCAGTTTATCCAGCTCTGGAAACACCATATATTTT. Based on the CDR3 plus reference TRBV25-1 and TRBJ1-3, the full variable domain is EADIYQTPRYLVIGTGKKITLECSQTMGHDKMYWYQQDPGMELHLIHYSYGVNSTEKGDLSSESTVSRIRTEHFPLTLESARPSHTSQYLCASSLSSSGNTIYFGEGSWLTVV.

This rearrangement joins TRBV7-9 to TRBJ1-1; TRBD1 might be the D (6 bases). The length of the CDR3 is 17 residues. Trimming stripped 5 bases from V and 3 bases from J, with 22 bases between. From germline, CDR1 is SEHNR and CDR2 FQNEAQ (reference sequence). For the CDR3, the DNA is TGTGCCAGCAGCGAAGGCTGGGGGGGGCGGGGTCACACTGAAGCTTTCTTT. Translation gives CASSEGWGGRGHTEAFF. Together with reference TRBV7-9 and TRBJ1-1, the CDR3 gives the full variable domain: DTGVSQNPRHKITKRGQNVTFRCDPISEHNRLYWYRQTLGQGPEFLTYFQNEAQLEKSRLLSDRFSAERPKGSFSTLEIQRTEQGDSAMYLCASSEGWGGRGHTEAFFGQGTRLTVV.